This T cell receptor (beta chain) was sequenced in a study of OX40 agonist ivuxolimab in advanced cancers. CDR1 is MGHRA, CDR2 YSYEKL, per germline. The CDR3 consists of 15 residues. Between the trimmed V and J ends, which lost 3 bases and 0 bases, there was a span of 9 bases. Method: immunoSEQ multiplex PCR; TCRdb's copy keeps in-frame clones and lacks some. Among some 65,000 clones, 80% to 90% were seen once, and the ten largest hold about 11%. This specimen consisted of CD4+ or CD8+ T cells sorted from blood, obtained in a trial of the OX40 agonist ivuxolimab. V usage is TRBV4-1 and J usage is TRBJ2-1, with a possible D match to TRBD2 (6 bases). The receptor was isolated from an adult with an advanced solid tumor such as melanoma, head and neck, liver or kidney cancer. The CDR3 DNA is TGCGCCAGCAGCCATCGGGACTTCTCCTACAATGAGCAGTTCTTC. Encoded protein: CASSHRDFSYNEQFF.